This is a list of T cell receptor beta chains from one sample in a study of shared clonotypes between healthy human individuals. Here immunoSEQ multiplex PCR was the method, and the copy in TCRdb shows in-frame clones only, minus some. The repertoire holds 1.6 million or so clones, with approximately 98.5% as singletons. The sample comprised naive CD4+ T cells sorted from blood. The receptors come from a man between 25 and 39 years old in good health. The CDR3 runs from the conserved cysteine through the conserved F or W. A D gene is named only where the DNA matches it firmly. Some rows have no size entry. The others give once, few or many, or a class for an expanded clone.

>NA|TRBJ2-7|TRBD2|TRBV5-4
TGTGCCAGCAGCTTGGAGGCGGGAGGCTACGAGCAGTACTTC
CASSLEAGGYEQYF
>NA|TRBJ2-5|TRBD1|TRBV5-4
TGTGCCAGCAGCTTATTAACAGGGGGCGCGGTAGAGACCCAGTACTTC
CASSLLTGGAVETQYF
>NA|TRBJ2-1|TRBD2|TRBV5-1
TGCGCCAGCAGCTTGGCCCGTAGCGGGTCCTACAATGAGCAGTTCTTC
CASSLARSGSYNEQFF
>NA|TRBJ1-1|NA|TRBV5-1
TGCGCCAGCAGCTTTATCGGGGGCCCCATGAACACTGAAGCTTTCTTT
CASSFIGGPMNTEAFF
>NA|TRBJ2-3|NA|TRBV6-5
TGTGCCAGCAGTTACTCGGGTGCGATCACAGATACGCAGTATTTT
CASSYSGAITDTQYF
>once|TRBJ2-6|NA|TRBV7-7
TGTGCCAGCAGCATTACCCCCGGGGCCAACGTCCTGACTTTC
CASSITPGANVLTF
>NA|TRBJ2-5|NA|TRBV6-6
TGTGCCAGCAACTCGCAGGGGGGGGAAAAAGAGACCCAGTACTTC
CASNSQGGEKETQYF
>NA|TRBJ2-7|TRBD1|TRBV27
TGTGCCAGCAGTTTATATTTAGGGGGCATCTACGAGCAGTACTTC
CASSLYLGGIYEQYF
>NA|TRBJ2-2|TRBD2|TRBV5-5
TGTGCCACGCTAGCGGGAGGGGGCACCGGGGAGCTGTTTTTT
CATLAGGGTGELFF
>NA|TRBJ2-2|TRBD1|TRBV10-3
TGTGCCATCAGGGAGACAGGGCCCACCGGGGAGCTGTTTTTT
CAIRETGPTGELFF
>NA|TRBJ2-3|NA|TRBV9
TGTGCCAGCAGCGTATCGCCAGGGCTAACAGATACGCAGTATTTT
CASSVSPGLTDTQYF
>NA|TRBJ2-7|TRBD2|TRBV7-2
TGTGCCAGCAGGCCGAGCGGGAGCTACGAGCAGTACTTC
CASRPSGSYEQYF
>NA|TRBJ1-4|NA|TRBV15
TGTGCCACCAGCAGAGATAGTCACGTGGCTAATGAAAAACTGTTTTTT
CATSRDSHVANEKLFF
>NA|TRBJ1-5|TRBD1|TRBV30
TGTGCCTGGACCCCTGGACAGGCCTATAGCAATCAGCCCCAGCATTTT
CAWTPGQAYSNQPQHF
>NA|TRBJ2-7|NA|TRBV10-3
TGTGCCATCAGTGAGTCAGGATCCTACGAGCAGTACTTC
CAISESGSYEQYF
>NA|TRBJ1-5|NA|TRBV11-2
TGTGCCAGCAGCAATCAGCCGGGCCCGGGGCCCCAGCATTTT
CASSNQPGPGPQHF
>NA|TRBJ2-3|TRBD1|TRBV18
TGTGCCAGCGACCGGACGGGACAGAGCACAGATACGCAGTATTTT
CASDRTGQSTDTQYF
>NA|TRBJ2-1|TRBD2|TRBV6-5
TGTGCCAGCAGTTACGGCACTAGCGGAGGGAATGAGCAGTTCTTC
CASSYGTSGGNEQFF
>NA|TRBJ2-3|TRBD1|TRBV6-6
TGTGCCAGCAGCTCGAGGGACAGGGGCACAGATACGCAGTATTTT
CASSSRDRGTDTQYF
>NA|TRBJ2-1|TRBD1|TRBV11-2
TGTGCCAGCAGCTTCGTACAGGGGGCGGGTAGTGAGCAGTTCTTC
CASSFVQGAGSEQFF
>NA|TRBJ2-7|NA|TRBV5-1
TGCGCCAGCAGCTTGGCAGCAGGAAGCTACGAGCAGTACTTC
CASSLAAGSYEQYF
>NA|TRBJ2-3|NA|TRBV5-1
TGCGCCAGCAGCTTGTTGCAGCTCAGAGATACGCAGTATTTT
CASSLLQLRDTQYF
>NA|TRBJ2-2|NA|TRBV11-2
TGTGCCAGCAGCCCCGTCCGGGGAAGGACCGGGGAGCTGTTTTTT
CASSPVRGRTGELFF
>NA|TRBJ2-7|TRBD1|TRBV6-5
TGTGCCAGCAGTTATGGTTCCCCTACAGGGGGCTACGAGCAGTACTTC
CASSYGSPTGGYEQYF
>NA|TRBJ2-5|NA|TRBV18
TGTGCCAGCTCACCAATACCTCTTCCAGAGACCCAGTACTTC
CASSPIPLPETQYF
>NA|TRBJ2-7|NA|TRBV5-1
TGCGCCAGCAGCTTGATGGGAGAGTACGAGCAGTACTTC
CASSLMGEYEQYF
>NA|TRBJ2-7|TRBD2|TRBV27
TGTGCCAGCAGTTTCCTACTAGCGGGAGGGCGCGAGCAGTACTTC
CASSFLLAGGREQYF
>NA|TRBJ2-3|TRBD1|TRBV2
TGTGCCAGAAGGGGGCGAAGAACAGATACGCAGTATTTT
CARRGRRTDTQYF
>NA|TRBJ2-7|TRBD2|TRBV5-4
TGTGCCAGCAGCTCACCGGCGGGCGGGAGGGCCATGGTCGAGCAGTACTTC
CASSSPAGGRAMVEQYF
>NA|TRBJ2-7|TRBD2|TRBV28
TGTGCCAGCAGGATTGGCGGGAGCGGGCCCTCCTACGAGCAGTACTTC
CASRIGGSGPSYEQYF
>NA|TRBJ1-5|NA|TRBV9
TGTGCCAGCAGCCCGCGGACACCACCCTATAGCAATCAGCCCCAGCATTTT
CASSPRTPPYSNQPQHF
>NA|TRBJ2-1|NA|TRBV7-2
TGTGCCAGCAGCACAGGCGCAACCCATGAGCAGTTCTTC
CASSTGATHEQFF
>NA|TRBJ2-7|NA|TRBV6-1
TGTGCCAGCAGTGATGCCACAGGACTGGACTACGAGCAGTACTTC
CASSDATGLDYEQYF
>NA|TRBJ2-5|NA|TRBV10-2
TGCGCCAGCAGTGCTGCGGGTGCCGGGACCGCACAAGAGACCCAGTACTTC
CASSAAGAGTAQETQYF
>NA|TRBJ2-1|TRBD2|TRBV7-2
TGTGCCAGCAGCTTAATGGGACTAGCGGGCCACAATGAGCAGTTCTTC
CASSLMGLAGHNEQFF
>NA|TRBJ2-5|NA|TRBV7-6
TGTGCCAGCAGCCCTCGGGACCCACAAGAGACCCAGTACTTC
CASSPRDPQETQYF
>NA|TRBJ2-2|TRBD1|TRBV5-6
TGTGCCAGCAGCATGGGGACAGGCTTAAAGATCGGGGAGCTGTTTTTT
CASSMGTGLKIGELFF